Below, one T cell receptor beta chain is given with its context. This sample is part of a study of blood T cell repertoires in COVID-19. Sequenced by immunoSEQ multiplex PCR; TCRdb stores in-frame clones only, minus some. The table has 150,000 to 200,000 clones, around 89% seen once. The germline V gene encodes CDR1 MNHEY and CDR2 SVGEGT. The V gene end was trimmed by 2 bases and the J gene end by 3 bases; junction bases not matched to a gene: 7. The CDR3 has 15 amino acids. The V call is TRBV6-2 or TRBV6-3, the J call TRBJ2-7, with 7 bases lining up with TRBD2. Sequencing was carried out using peripheral blood. This clonotype originated in a human donor in a cohort sampled during active COVID-19. The DNA for the CDR3 is TGTGCCAGCAGTTACAATCAGGGACTAAGCTACGAGCAGTACTTC. It encodes CASSYNQGLSYEQYF.